Listed below are T cell receptor beta chains from one sample, sequenced in a study of T cell responses to AZD1222 COVID-19 vaccine. The data were produced by immunoSEQ multiplex PCR, yet TCRdb's version contains in-frame clones alone and is incomplete. The profile covers tens of thousands of clones, with 75% to 80% appearing a single time and 4.5% to 5.5% taken by the ten largest. Sequencing was performed on peripheral blood, taken 28 days after the second AZD1222 dose. All receptors come from an adult who received the AZD1222 COVID-19 vaccine. The CDR3 runs from the conserved cysteine through the conserved F or W. D genes are given only for firm matches. Size values are once, few and many counts, or a class for expanded clones, and some rows have none.

clone_size	j_call	d_call	v_call	cdr3_nt	cdr3_aa
NA	TRBJ1-1	TRBD1	TRBV5-6	TGTGCCAGCAGTTTTATATCAACAGGGGGCGCGAACACTGAAGCTTTCTTT	CASSFISTGGANTEAFF
NA	TRBJ1-6	NA	TRBV7-8	TGTGCCAGCAGAAAAAACCCGGTCCCGGGCTCCTATAATTCACCCCTCCACTTT	CASRKNPVPGSYNSPLHF
NA	TRBJ2-3	TRBD2	TRBV9	TGTGCCAGCAGCGTAGGATTGAGCGGGAGAGTGGCTGATACGCAGTATTTT	CASSVGLSGRVADTQYF
once	TRBJ1-5	TRBD1	TRBV2	TGTGCCAGCAGGTACCAGGGGGGGAGCAATCAGCCCCAGCATTTT	CASRYQGGSNQPQHF
NA	TRBJ2-7	TRBD2	TRBV13	TGTGCCAGCAGCTTCGGACTAGCTACCTACGAGCAGTACTTC	CASSFGLATYEQYF
NA	TRBJ1-2	NA	TRBV18	TGTGCCAGCTCACCACCGTCTTCTGGGGGGGCGCATTCGGGCTACACCTTC	CASSPPSSGGAHSGYTF
NA	TRBJ1-2	NA	TRBV5-4	TGTGCCAGCAGCTTGGTGGGGGAGGCCGGCTATGGCTACACCTTC	CASSLVGEAGYGYTF
NA	TRBJ1-6	TRBD1	TRBV27	TGTGCCAGCAGCATACAGGGGAACCGCTCACCCCTCCACTTT	CASSIQGNRSPLHF
NA	TRBJ2-5	TRBD2	TRBV6-5	TGTGCCAGCAGTTACGGGACTAGCGGGGAGACCCAGTACTTC	CASSYGTSGETQYF
NA	TRBJ1-1	NA	TRBV7-9	TGTGCCAGCAGCCCCCGGATTGGGGGACTAAACACTGAAGCTTTCTTT	CASSPRIGGLNTEAFF
NA	TRBJ1-4	NA	TRBV5-4	TGTGCCAGCAGCTTGGGCGGAGCAACTAATGAAAAACTGTTTTTT	CASSLGGATNEKLFF
NA	TRBJ1-5	NA	TRBV10-2	TGCGCCAGCAGTGAGGGGAAGGGGCGGGCGCCCCAGCATTTT	CASSEGKGRAPQHF
NA	TRBJ1-2	TRBD1	TRBV15	TGTGCCACCAGCAGAGCCTCACAGGGGTCCTATGGCTACACCTTC	CATSRASQGSYGYTF